This TCR beta chain emerged from a study of CD8+CD57+ T cells in acquired aplastic anemia. Notes on the study in general: About 29 shared CD8+ CDR3s appeared highly expressed within patients' immunodominant clones. A significant difference in CD8+ Simpson's diversity between patients and controls was not found.

Genomic DNA served as template for TCR beta VDJ and CDR3 profiling. In TCRdb, the reads were re-called with MiXCR into one record per CDR3 protein. The repertoire holds 250,000 to 350,000 distinct CDR3 sequences, 55% to 65% seen once, with approximately 8.2% in the top ten. Of note for this clonotype: Its cognate antigen is unknown.

The CDR3 is 13 residues long. CDR1 and CDR2 from the germline V gene are SGHAT and FQNNGV. V gave up 5 bases and J gave up 7 bases, with 15 bases separating them. The clonotype comes from a human donor with severe aplastic anemia or a healthy control (not recorded which). The sequencing sample was made of sorted CD4+, CD8+, or CD8+CD57+ T cells (not recorded which) from PBMCs. This chain joins TRBV11-2 and TRBJ2-7; weak D call: TRBD1 (5 bases). The chain's CDR3 is CASSPMTDREQYF. The CDR3 nucleotides are TGTGCCAGCAGCCCCATGACAGATCGGGAGCAGTACTTC.